This T cell receptor beta chain was recovered during a study of blood T cell repertoires in COVID-19. CDR1 is LNHDA and CDR2 is SQIVND in the germline V gene (reference sequence). The CDR3 spans 16 residues. V gave up 3 bases and J gave up 4 bases; unmatched junction bases: 6. TCRdb's table, derived via immunoSEQ multiplex PCR, lists solely in-frame clones and lacks some. This sample has 85,000 to 120,000 clones; about 82% occur once, and the top ten carry approximately 6.2%. The chain uses TRBV19 and TRBJ2-7, with 13 positions matching TRBD2. Material for sequencing was peripheral blood. The clonotype comes from a man older than 75 with COVID-19, enrolled during active disease. DNA for the CDR3: TGTGCCAGTAGTATCTGGACTAGCGGGAGTGGGTACGAGCAGTACTTC. The encoded protein is CASSIWTSGSGYEQYF.